The 10 T cell receptor beta chains given below trace back to one sample, sequenced in a study of regulatory T cells in long-lasting Graves disease. Through Arm-PCR of CDR3 regions and iRepertoire HTBI primers, TCR beta libraries were built. TCRdb recomputed calls from the multiplex PCR reads with MiXCR, one row per CDR3 protein. The sample comprises around 300,000 distinct CDR3 sequences, approximately 20% of which are singletons, and roughly 50% rests with the top ten. The time point: persistent/refractory GD, antithyroid drugs over 5 years with positive TRAb. Extracted RNA from PBMCs served as the source of the TCR library. This sample comprised peripheral blood mononuclear cells (PBMCs), obtained when the disease was refractory, from a patient treated with antithyroid drugs. The source is a female donor with Graves disease.

Of note for this clonotype: This may arise from a read error, as a much more abundant clone is one base away. The chain carries TRBV7-9 and TRBJ2-7; no reliable D call. The CDR3 runs to 12 residues. V shed 5 bases and J shed 0 bases, with 5 bases lying between them. Germline V lookup: CDR1 SEHNR, CDR2 FQNEAQ (reference sequence). DNA for the CDR3: TGTGCCAGCAGCGCCAACTCCTACGAGCAGTACTTC. As protein: CASSANSYEQYF. Full variable domain (outside the CDR3, taken from reference TRBV7-9 and TRBJ2-7): DTGVSQNPRHKITKRGQNVTFRCDPISEHNRLYWYRQTLGQGPEFLTYFQNEAQLEKSRLLSDRFSAERPKGSFSTLEIQRTEQGDSAMYLCASSANSYEQYFGPGTRLTVT.

This clonotype has ten or more counts. The chain couples TRBV7-8 to TRBJ1-5; D is unresolved. V gave up 0 bases and J gave up 7 bases, with 13 bases separating them. The CDR3 covers 15 residues. The V gene's germline CDR1 is SGHVS and CDR2 FQNEAQ. The CDR3 loop reads CASSLAVGKTQPQHF. CDR3 coding DNA: TGTGCCAGCAGCTTAGCGGTGGGGAAGACGCAGCCCCAGCATTTT.

The chain is built from TRBV25-1 and TRBJ1-1, with TRBD1 as a possible D gene (6 bases). Per germline, CDR1 MGHDK and CDR2 SYGVNS. V shed 8 bases and J shed 4 bases, with 23 bases lying between them. The CDR3 is made up of 16 amino acids. The CDR3 is CASGGGRGKTGTEAFF. The CDR3 DNA reads TGTGCCAGCGGTGGTGGCAGGGGTAAGACGGGCACTGAAGCTTTCTTT.

Many counts were recorded for this clonotype. This sequence joins TRBV6-2 or TRBV6-3 and TRBJ1-2; D call uncertain. V was pared by 4 bases and J by 8 bases, with 11 bases between. This CDR3 is 12 amino acids long. The germline gives CDR1 MNHEY, CDR2 SVGEGT. The CDR3 is CASSFSGGGYTF. CDR3 bases: TGTGCCAGCAGTTTCTCAGGAGGGGGCTACACCTTC.

Details on this clonotype: A junction boundary mismatches the germline segment, possibly from a read error. This sequence joins TRBV12-3 or TRBV12-4 and TRBJ2-2; TRBD2 might be the D (6 bases). The CDR3 covers 14 residues. The CDR3 loop is CASTRLGRTGELLF. The CDR3 bases are TGTGCCAGCACTCGACTAGGAAGGACCGGGGAGCTGCTTTTT.

This clonotype has only a few counts. The DNA of the CDR3 is TGTGCCAGCAGGGCCGGGACTAGCGGGAGCAATGAGCAGTTCTTC. This translates into CASRAGTSGSNEQFF. The rearrangement uses TRBV28 and TRBJ2-1, with TRBD2 identical over 14 bases. The J segment lost 6 bases and the V segment lost 6 bases, leaving 4 bases of the junction unmatched. From germline, CDR1 is MDHEN and CDR2 SYDVKM. This CDR3 spans 15 amino acids.

The chain combines TRBV3-1 with TRBJ2-2, with D hard to call. Between the trimmed V and J ends, which lost 0 bases and 3 bases, there was a span of 11 bases. This CDR3 is 16 amino acids long. Germline CDR1 LGHDT, CDR2 YNNKEL (reference sequence). The CDR3 bases are TGTGCCAGCAGCCAAGATGGGCGAGAGTACACCGGGGAGCTGTTTTTT. Its protein product is CASSQDGREYTGELFF.

This chain links TRBV7-3 with TRBJ2-3, with TRBD2 identical over 7 bases. The CDR3 is made up of 15 amino acids. Germline values: CDR1 SGHTA, CDR2 FQGTGA. With V trimmed by 5 bases and J by 1 base, 6 bases remained unmatched. CDR3 loop: CASSLQGGRTDTQYF. Written as DNA, the CDR3 is TGTGCCAGCAGCCTCCAGGGAGGGCGCACAGATACGCAGTATTTT.

Note on this clonotype: A read error may explain this, as a much larger clone is one base away. V usage is TRBV12-3 or TRBV12-4 and J usage is TRBJ1-1; D not certain. The CDR3 is 17 amino acids. V was cut by 4 bases and J by 3 bases, with 21 bases left in between. The CDR3 DNA follows: TGTGCCAGCAGTTCCCTCGGTGCACTCCGCTGGGACACTGAAGCTTTCTTT. It specifies CASSSLGALRWDTEAFF.

This clonotype appeared many times. V and J are TRBV20-1 and TRBJ2-7; D call uncertain. This CDR3 spans 13 amino acids. Germline loops: CDR1 DFQATT, CDR2 SNEGSKA (reference sequence). Trimming took 2 bases from V and 0 from J, leaving 8 bases between them. The CDR3 region is CSARWPDSYEQYF. CDR3 DNA: TGCAGTGCTAGATGGCCTGACTCCTACGAGCAGTACTTC.